Given below is one TCR beta chain in context. Which antigen it targets is not known. Within one base of it there is no much larger clone, and no base qualities were kept. The data were obtained in a study of blood T cell repertoires in COVID-19 (TCRdb year 2020). Regarding the study in general: The collaborator samples originated in the United States, Italy and Spain and spanned the acute and convalescent phases of COVID-19. The prospective study material was composed of cDNA or gDNA derived from T cells, B-cell-depleted T cells, or PBMCs. The dataset comprised deeply sampled blood TCRbeta repertoires from subjects exposed to, actively infected with, or recovered from COVID-19. The repertoires were made available in a free public database intended to serve as a resource for research on the immune response to SARS-CoV-2. The samples were drawn from two sources: the first 160 participants of the ongoing ImmuneRACE study, and 950 to 1,500 subjects contributed by 6 global collaborators. The sample metadata nearly always contained a de-identified subject ID, COVID-19 status, age in years and sex. HLA class I and class II types, where available, came from metadata supplied by the sample provider rather than from assay-based typing.

Collaborating institutions collected whole blood in K2EDTA tubes following their own protocols. Collaborator samples were shipped for TCRbeta analysis as frozen whole blood, isolated PBMCs, or DNA extracted from either sample type. TCRbeta CDR3 regions were amplified from genomic DNA by means of the immunoSEQ Assay, a bias-controlled multiplex PCR. The authors' pipeline ran thus. Within the assay, amplification of reference gene primers was used to estimate how many nucleated cells each sample contained. Sequence reads were collapsed and filtered to measure the absolute abundance of every unique TCRbeta CDR3 rearrangement. For each sample, productive Simpson clonality was calculated as the square root of Simpson's diversity index over productive rearrangements. The clones in this table, taken by TCRdb from immuneACCESS, are in-frame only. Not every clone is retained; where verified, under half of the shortfall comes from an unresolved V gene, and the cause of the rest is unknown. Clone size and V and J calls were adopted from that table, with D and trimming inferred from the DNA. The sample table records 150,000 to 200,000 clones; approximately 90% of these occur just once. The ten largest account for roughly 6% of the sample.

CDR1 and CDR2 are read off the germline V gene (reference sequence) as MNHEY and SMNVEV. The CDR3 measures 15 amino acids from cysteine to phenylalanine. Only the CDR3 part of the read is kept: 45 bases, read in frame from the first base. V has 3 bases trimmed and J has 2 bases trimmed; junction bases matching no gene number 4. Results and caveats for the whole study, not just this receptor: The amount of clinical and demographic metadata varied by source and participant and was provided uncurated.

The receptor chain draws on TRBV27 and TRBJ2-7, and 10 junction bases match TRBD1. The sequence derives from a middle-aged man with active or convalescent COVID-19. The sequencing sample was made of peripheral blood. The nucleotides are TGTGCCAGCAGTTTGTTGGGACAGGGGACCTACGAGCAGTACTTC. Its protein product is CASSLLGQGTYEQYF.